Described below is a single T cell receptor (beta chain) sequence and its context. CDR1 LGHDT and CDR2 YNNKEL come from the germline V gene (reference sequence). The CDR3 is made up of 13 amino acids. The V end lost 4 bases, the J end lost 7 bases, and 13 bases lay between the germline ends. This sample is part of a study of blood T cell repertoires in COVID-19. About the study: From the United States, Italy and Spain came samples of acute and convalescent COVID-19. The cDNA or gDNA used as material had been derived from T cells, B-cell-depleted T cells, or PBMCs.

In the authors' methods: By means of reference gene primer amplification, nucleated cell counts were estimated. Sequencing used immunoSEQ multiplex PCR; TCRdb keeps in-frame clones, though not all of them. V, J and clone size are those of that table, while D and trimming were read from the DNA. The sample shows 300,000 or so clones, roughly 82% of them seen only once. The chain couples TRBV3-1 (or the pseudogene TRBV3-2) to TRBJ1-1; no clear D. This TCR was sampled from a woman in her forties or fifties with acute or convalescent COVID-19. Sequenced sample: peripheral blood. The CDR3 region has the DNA TGTGCCAGCAGCCCCTCAGTTTGGTTTGAAGCTTTCTTT. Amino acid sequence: CASSPSVWFEAFF.